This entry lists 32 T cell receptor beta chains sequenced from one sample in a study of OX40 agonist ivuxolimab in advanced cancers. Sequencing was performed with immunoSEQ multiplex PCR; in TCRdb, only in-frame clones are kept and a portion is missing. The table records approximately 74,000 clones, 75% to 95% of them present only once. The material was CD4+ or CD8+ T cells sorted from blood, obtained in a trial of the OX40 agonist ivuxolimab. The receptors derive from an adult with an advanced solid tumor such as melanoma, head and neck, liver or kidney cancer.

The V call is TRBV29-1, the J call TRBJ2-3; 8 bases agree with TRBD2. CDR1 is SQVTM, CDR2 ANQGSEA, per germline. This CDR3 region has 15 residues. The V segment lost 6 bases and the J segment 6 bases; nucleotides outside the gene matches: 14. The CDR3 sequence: CSVQSLLAAPDTQYF. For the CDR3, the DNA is TGCAGCGTCCAATCCTTACTAGCGGCCCCTGATACGCAGTATTTT.

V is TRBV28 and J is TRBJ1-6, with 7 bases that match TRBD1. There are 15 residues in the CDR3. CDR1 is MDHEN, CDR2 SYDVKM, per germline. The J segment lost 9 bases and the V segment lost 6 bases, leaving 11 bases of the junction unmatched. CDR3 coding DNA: TGTGCCAGCAGGCCAACGGGACAGCGGACTTCACCCCTCCACTTT. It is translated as CASRPTGQRTSPLHF.

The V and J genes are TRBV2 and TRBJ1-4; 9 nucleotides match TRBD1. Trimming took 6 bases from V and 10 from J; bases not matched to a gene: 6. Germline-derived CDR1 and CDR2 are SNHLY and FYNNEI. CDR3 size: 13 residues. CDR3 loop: CASRGQGYAKLFF. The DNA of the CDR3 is TGTGCCAGCAGGGGACAGGGCTACGCAAAACTGTTTTTT. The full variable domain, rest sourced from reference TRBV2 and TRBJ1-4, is EPEVTQTPSHQVTQMGQEVILRCVPISNHLYFYWYRQILGQKVEFLVSFYNNEISEKSEIFDDQFSVERPDGSNFTLKIRSTKLEDSAMYFCASRGQGYAKLFFGSGTQLSVL.

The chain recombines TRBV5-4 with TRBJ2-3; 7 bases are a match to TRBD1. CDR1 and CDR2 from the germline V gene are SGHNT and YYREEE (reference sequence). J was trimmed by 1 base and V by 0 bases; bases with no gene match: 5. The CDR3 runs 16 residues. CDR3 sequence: CASSLVFGQGTDTQYF. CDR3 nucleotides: TGTGCCAGCAGCTTGGTCTTCGGACAGGGCACAGATACGCAGTATTTT.

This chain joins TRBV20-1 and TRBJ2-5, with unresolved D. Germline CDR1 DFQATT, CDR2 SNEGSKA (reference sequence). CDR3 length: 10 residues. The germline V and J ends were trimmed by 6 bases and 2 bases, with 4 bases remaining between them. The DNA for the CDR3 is TGCAGTGCGCGACAAGAGACCCAGTACTTC. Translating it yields CSARQETQYF.

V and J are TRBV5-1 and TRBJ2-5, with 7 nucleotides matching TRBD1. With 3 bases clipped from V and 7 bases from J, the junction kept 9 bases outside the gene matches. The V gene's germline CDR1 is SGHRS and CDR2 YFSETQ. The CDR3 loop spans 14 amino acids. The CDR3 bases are TGCGCCAGCAGCTCATCCGGGACAGAGGGGACCCAGTACTTC. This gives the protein CASSSSGTEGTQYF.

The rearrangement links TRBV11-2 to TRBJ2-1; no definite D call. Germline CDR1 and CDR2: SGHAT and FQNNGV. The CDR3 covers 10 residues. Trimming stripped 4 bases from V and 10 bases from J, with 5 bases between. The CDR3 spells CASSSLEQFF. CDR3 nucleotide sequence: TGTGCCAGCAGCTCCCTAGAGCAGTTCTTC.

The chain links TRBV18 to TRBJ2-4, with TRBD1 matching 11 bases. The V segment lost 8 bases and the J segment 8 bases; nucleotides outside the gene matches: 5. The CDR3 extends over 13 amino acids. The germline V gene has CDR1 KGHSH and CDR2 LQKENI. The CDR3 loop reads CASKPGQGDIQYF. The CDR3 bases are TGTGCCAGCAAACCGGGACAGGGGGACATTCAGTACTTC.

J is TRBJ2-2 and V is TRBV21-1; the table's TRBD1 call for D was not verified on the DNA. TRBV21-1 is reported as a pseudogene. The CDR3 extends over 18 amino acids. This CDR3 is CASSPRIRDRGETGELFF. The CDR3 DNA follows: TGTGCCAGCAGCCCCCGCATCCGAGACAGGGGGGAAACCGGGGAGCTGTTTTTT.

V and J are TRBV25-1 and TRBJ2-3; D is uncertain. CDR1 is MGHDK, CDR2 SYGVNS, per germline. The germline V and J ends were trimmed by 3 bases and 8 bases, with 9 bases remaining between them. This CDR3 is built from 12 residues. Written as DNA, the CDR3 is TGTGCCAGCAGTGACCCAAAAGGTACGCAGTATTTT. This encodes CASSDPKGTQYF.

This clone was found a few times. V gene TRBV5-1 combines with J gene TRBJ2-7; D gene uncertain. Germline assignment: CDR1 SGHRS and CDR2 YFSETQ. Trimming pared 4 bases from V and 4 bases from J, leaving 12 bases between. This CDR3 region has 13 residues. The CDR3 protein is CASSKRSGYEQYF. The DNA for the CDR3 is TGCGCCAGCAGCAAGAGATCAGGATACGAGCAGTACTTC.

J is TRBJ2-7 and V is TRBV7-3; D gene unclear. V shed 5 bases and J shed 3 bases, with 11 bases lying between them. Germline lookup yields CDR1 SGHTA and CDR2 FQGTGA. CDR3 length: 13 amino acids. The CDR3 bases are TGTGCCAGCAGCACACAGCCCGGCTACGAGCAGTACTTC. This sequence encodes CASSTQPGYEQYF.

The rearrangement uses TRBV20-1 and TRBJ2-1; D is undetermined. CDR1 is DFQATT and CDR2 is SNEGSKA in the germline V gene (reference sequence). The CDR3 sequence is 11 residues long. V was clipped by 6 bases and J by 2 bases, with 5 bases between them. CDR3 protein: CSARPYNEQFF. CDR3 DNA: TGCAGTGCCAGGCCCTACAATGAGCAGTTCTTC.

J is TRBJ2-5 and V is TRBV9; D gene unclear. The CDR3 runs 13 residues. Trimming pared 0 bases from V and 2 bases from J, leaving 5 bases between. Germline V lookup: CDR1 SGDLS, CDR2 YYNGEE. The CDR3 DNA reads TGTGCCAGCAGCGTAGGCGGTCAAGAGACCCAGTACTTC. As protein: CASSVGGQETQYF.

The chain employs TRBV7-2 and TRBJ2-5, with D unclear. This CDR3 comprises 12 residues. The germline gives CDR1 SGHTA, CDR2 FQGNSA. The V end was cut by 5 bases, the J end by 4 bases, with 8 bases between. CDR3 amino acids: CASSRVAETQYF. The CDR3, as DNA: TGTGCCAGCAGCCGCGTAGCAGAGACCCAGTACTTC.

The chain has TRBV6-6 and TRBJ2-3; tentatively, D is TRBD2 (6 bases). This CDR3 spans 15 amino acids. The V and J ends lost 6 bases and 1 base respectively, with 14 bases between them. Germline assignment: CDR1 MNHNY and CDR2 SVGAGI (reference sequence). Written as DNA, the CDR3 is TGTGCCAGCAGGGGGCACGGGAGAGGCACAGATACGCAGTATTTT. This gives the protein CASRGHGRGTDTQYF.

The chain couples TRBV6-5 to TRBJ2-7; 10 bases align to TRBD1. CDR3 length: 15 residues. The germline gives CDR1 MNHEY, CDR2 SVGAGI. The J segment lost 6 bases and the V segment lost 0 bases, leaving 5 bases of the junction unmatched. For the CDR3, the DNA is TGTGCCAGCAGTTACTCCCCGGGACAGGGGATCGAGCAGTACTTC. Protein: CASSYSPGQGIEQYF.

CDR3 region: CASSPGQGVGEQYF. The CDR3 nucleotides read TGTGCCAGCTCACCGGGACAGGGAGTAGGCGAGCAGTACTTC. V is TRBV18 and J is TRBJ2-7, with 9 bases matching TRBD1. Germline values: CDR1 KGHSH, CDR2 LQKENI. The length of the CDR3 is 14 residues. J lost 6 bases, V lost 3 bases, and 6 bases had no gene match.

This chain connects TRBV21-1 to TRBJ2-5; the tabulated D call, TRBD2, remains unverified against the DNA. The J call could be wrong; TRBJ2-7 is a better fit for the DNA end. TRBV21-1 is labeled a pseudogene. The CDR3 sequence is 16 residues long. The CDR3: CASSKATSGRSHEQYF. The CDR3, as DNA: TGTGCCAGCAGCAAAGCGACTAGCGGGAGGTCCCACGAGCAGTACTTC.

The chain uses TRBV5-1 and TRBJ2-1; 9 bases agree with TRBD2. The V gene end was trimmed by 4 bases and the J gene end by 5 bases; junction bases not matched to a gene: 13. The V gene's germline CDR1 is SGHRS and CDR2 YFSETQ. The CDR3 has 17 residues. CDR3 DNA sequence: TGCGCCAGCAGCCCAGGTAGAGCGGGAGGTATCAACAATGAGCAGTTCTTC. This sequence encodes CASSPGRAGGINNEQFF.

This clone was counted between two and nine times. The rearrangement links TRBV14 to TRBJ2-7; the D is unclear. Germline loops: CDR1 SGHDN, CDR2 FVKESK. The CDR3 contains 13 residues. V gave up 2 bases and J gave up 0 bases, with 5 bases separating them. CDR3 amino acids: CASSQRRSYEQYF. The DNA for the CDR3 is TGTGCCAGCAGCCAAAGACGCTCCTACGAGCAGTACTTC. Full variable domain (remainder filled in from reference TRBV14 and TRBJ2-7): EAGVTQFPSHSVIEKGQTVTLRCDPISGHDNLYWYRRVMGKEIKFLLHFVKESKQDESGMPNNRFLAERTGGTYSTLKVQPAELEDSGVYFCASSQRRSYEQYFGPGTRLTVT.

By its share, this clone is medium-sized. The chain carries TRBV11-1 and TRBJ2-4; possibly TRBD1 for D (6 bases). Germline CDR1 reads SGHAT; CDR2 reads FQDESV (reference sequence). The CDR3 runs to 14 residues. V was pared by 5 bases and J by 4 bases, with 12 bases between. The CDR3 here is CASSSRDNKNIQYF. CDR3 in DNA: TGTGCCAGCAGCAGCCGGGACAATAAAAACATTCAGTACTTC. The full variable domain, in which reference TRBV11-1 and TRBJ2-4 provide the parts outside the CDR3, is EAEVAQSPRYKITEKSQAVAFWCDPISGHATLYWYRQILGQGPELLVQFQDESVVDDSQLPKDRFSAERLKGVDSTLKIQPAELGDSAMYLCASSSRDNKNIQYFGAGTRLSVL.

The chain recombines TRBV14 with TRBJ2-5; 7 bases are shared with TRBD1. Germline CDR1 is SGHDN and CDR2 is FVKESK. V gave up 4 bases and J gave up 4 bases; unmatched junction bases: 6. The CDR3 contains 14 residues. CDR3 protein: CASSLNRGGETQYF. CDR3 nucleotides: TGTGCCAGCAGCCTGAACAGGGGCGGAGAGACCCAGTACTTC. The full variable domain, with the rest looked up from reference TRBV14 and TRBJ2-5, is EAGVTQFPSHSVIEKGQTVTLRCDPISGHDNLYWYRRVMGKEIKFLLHFVKESKQDESGMPNNRFLAERTGGTYSTLKVQPAELEDSGVYFCASSLNRGGETQYFGPGTRLLVL.

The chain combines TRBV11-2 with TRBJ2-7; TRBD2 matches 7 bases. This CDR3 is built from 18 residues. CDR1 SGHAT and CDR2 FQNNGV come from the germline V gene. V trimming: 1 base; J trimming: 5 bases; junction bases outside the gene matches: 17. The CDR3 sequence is CASSLGASGKRLFHEQYF. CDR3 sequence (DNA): TGTGCCAGCAGCTTAGGGGCTAGCGGAAAGAGATTGTTCCACGAGCAGTACTTC.

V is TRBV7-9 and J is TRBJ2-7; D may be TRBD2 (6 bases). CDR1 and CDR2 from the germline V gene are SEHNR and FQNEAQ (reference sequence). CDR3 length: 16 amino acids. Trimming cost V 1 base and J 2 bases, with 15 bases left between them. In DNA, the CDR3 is TGTGCCAGCAGCTTAGAGTCCGGGGGTTCTCCCTACGAGCAGTACTTC. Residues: CASSLESGGSPYEQYF.

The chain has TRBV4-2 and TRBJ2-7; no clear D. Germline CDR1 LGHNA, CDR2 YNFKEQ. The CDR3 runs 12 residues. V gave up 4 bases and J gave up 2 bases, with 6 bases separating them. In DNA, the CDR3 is TGTGCCAGCAGCCCCCGCCCCTACGAGCAGTACTTC. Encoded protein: CASSPRPYEQYF.

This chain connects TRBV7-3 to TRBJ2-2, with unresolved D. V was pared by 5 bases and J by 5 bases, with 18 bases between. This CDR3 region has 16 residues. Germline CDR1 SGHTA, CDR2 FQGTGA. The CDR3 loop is CASSPAPGRGTGELFF. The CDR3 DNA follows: TGTGCCAGCAGCCCGGCCCCCGGGCGAGGAACCGGGGAGCTGTTTTTT. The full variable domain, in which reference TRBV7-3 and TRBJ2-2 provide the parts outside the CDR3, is GAGVSQTPSNKVTEKGKYVELRCDPISGHTALYWYRQSLGQGPEFLIYFQGTGAADDSGLPNDRFFAVRPEGSVSTLKIQRTERGDSAVYLCASSPAPGRGTGELFFGEGSRLTVL.

CDR3 in DNA: TGTGCCAGCAGGTGGACAGGGAGGAACTATGGCTACACCTTC. Translated, it gives CASRWTGRNYGYTF. The rearrangement links TRBV6-1 to TRBJ1-2, with 8 positions matching TRBD1. The CDR3 is made up of 14 amino acids. The J segment lost 2 bases and the V segment lost 6 bases, leaving 5 bases of the junction unmatched. Germline V gene sequence: CDR1 MNHNS, CDR2 SASEGT.

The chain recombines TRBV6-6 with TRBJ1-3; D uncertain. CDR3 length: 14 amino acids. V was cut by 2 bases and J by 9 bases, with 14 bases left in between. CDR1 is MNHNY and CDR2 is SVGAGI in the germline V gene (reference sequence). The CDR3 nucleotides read TGTGCCAGCAGTTACGAGGAGGGCGTCGGCACCATATATTTT. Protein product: CASSYEEGVGTIYF.

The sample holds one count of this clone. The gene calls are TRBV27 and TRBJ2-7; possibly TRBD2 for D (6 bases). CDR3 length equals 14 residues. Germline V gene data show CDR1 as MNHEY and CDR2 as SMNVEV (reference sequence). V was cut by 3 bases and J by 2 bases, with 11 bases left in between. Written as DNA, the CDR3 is TGTGCCAGCAGTTTTCTAGCGAGAACCTACGAGCAGTACTTC. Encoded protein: CASSFLARTYEQYF.

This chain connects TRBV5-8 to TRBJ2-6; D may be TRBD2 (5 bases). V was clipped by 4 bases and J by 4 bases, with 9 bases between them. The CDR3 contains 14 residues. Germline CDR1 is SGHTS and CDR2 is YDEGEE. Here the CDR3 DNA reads TGTGCCAGCAGCGCCTCGGGAGGGGCCAACGTCCTGACTTTC. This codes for CASSASGGANVLTF.

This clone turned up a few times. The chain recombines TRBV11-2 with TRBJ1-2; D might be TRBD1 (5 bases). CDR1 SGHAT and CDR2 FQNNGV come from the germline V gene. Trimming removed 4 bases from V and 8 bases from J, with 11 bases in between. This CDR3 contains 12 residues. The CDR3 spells CASSSGGDGYTF. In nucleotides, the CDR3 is TGTGCCAGCAGCTCCGGGGGGGACGGCTACACCTTC.